This is a list of T cell receptor beta chains from one sample in a study of T-cell memory formation after mild COVID-19. TCRdb recomputed calls from the 5' RACE reads with MiXCR, one row per CDR3 protein. The sample contains 35,000 to 50,000 distinct CDR3 sequences, over 6.5% of which appear only once. The sample consisted of PBMCs or a T cell subset sorted from them (not recorded which). Receptor source: an adult who had mild COVID-19 (a few samples of this study predate the infection). Cell type and time point are not known. The CDR3 runs from the conserved cysteine through the conserved F or W. D genes are given only for firm matches. Only some rows state a clone size, as once, few, many or a class for expanded clones.

TRBV6-5,few,TRBD1,TRBJ1-3,TGTGCCAGCAGTGACCGACGGACAGGGAAAAGTGGAAACACCATATATTTT,CASSDRRTGKSGNTIYF
TRBV20-1,many,-,TRBJ2-1,TGCAGTGCTGGAGTGAATGAGCAGTTCTTC,CSAGVNEQFF
TRBV10-3,few,TRBD1,TRBJ2-1,TGTGCCACGATAGACAGGGTAGGATCCTACAATGAGCAGTTCTTC,CATIDRVGSYNEQFF
TRBV20-1,-,-,TRBJ2-1,TGCAGTGCTAGAGATGGTCGTGTAAATGAGCAGTTCTTC,CSARDGRVNEQFF
TRBV11-2,many,-,TRBJ2-1,TGTGCCAGCAGCTTAGGGGCAGGGGGGTCCTACAATGAGCAGTTCTTC,CASSLGAGGSYNEQFF
TRBV20-1,few,-,TRBJ2-7,TGCAGTGCTGGTAGGGGCAGGACCTACGAGCAGTACTTC,CSAGRGRTYEQYF
TRBV29-1,many,-,TRBJ1-4,TGCAGCGTTGTGGAACGGCTGGGTGAAAAACTGTTTTTT,CSVVERLGEKLFF
TRBV6-2/TRBV6-3,-,TRBD1,TRBJ1-1,TGTGCCACCTACCCCCAGGGCAGGGGGTCTGAAGCTTTCTTT,CATYPQGRGSEAFF
TRBV24-1,many,TRBD1,TRBJ1-4,TGTGCCACCAGTGACCAAGGGGGCCCGAATGAAAAACTGTTTTTT,CATSDQGGPNEKLFF
TRBV20-1,-,-,TRBJ1-1,TGCAGTGCCAACCCGACAGAACCGGGGGGGAGCACTGAAGCTTTCTTT,CSANPTEPGGSTEAFF
TRBV5-5,many,TRBD1,TRBJ2-3,TGTGCCAACCCACCTCTCGAACAGGGGGTGGGAGATACGCAGTATTTT,CANPPLEQGVGDTQYF
TRBV29-1,-,TRBD1,TRBJ1-2,TGCAGCGTTCCTATAGGACAGGCCGGCTATGGCTACACCTTC,CSVPIGQAGYGYTF
TRBV5-1,-,TRBD1,TRBJ1-2,TGCGCCAGCAGCGTCGGACAGGGGCCCTATGGCTACACCTTC,CASSVGQGPYGYTF
TRBV7-2,many,-,TRBJ2-7,TGTGCCAGCAGCTTAGCGGGGAATTCCTACGAGCAGTACTTC,CASSLAGNSYEQYF
TRBV9,many,-,TRBJ2-1,TGTGCCAGCAGCGTAGGCCCGGGAATTTACAATGAGCAGTTCTTC,CASSVGPGIYNEQFF
TRBV11-3,few,TRBD2,TRBJ2-5,TGTGCCAGCAGCTTGGCTAGCGGGGTGAAGAGGACCCAGTACTTC,CASSLASGVKRTQYF
TRBV18,-,-,TRBJ1-1,TGTGCCAGCTCACCCCTCTCTTTGGGCACTGAAGCTTTCTTT,CASSPLSLGTEAFF
TRBV11-2,many,-,TRBJ2-1,TGTGCCAGCAGCTACCTTGGGGGGCTTAACAATGAGCAGTTCTTC,CASSYLGGLNNEQFF
TRBV5-1,few,TRBD1,TRBJ1-2,TGCGCCAGCAGCTCGCTCGGGACAGTCTATGGCTACACCTTC,CASSSLGTVYGYTF
TRBV20-1,-,-,TRBJ2-5,TGCAGTGCTAGAGCCCCCGCACCTCAAGAGACCCAGTACTTC,CSARAPAPQETQYF
TRBV15,few,TRBD1,TRBJ2-6,TGTGCCACCAGCAGACCAGGACAGGGCGGGGACTTCCTGACTTTC,CATSRPGQGGDFLTF
TRBV9,many,-,TRBJ2-1,TGTGCCAGCAGCGCGAGTAGGGCAGTGGGGTACAATGAGCAGTTCTTC,CASSASRAVGYNEQFF
TRBV28,few,TRBD1,TRBJ1-2,TGTGCCAGCAGACAGGGGATTGGCTACACCTTC,CASRQGIGYTF
TRBV4-2,many,TRBD2,TRBJ2-7,TGTGCCAGCAGCCAAGTAGGAACTAGCGGCTCCTACGAGCAGTACTTC,CASSQVGTSGSYEQYF
TRBV5-4,-,TRBD2,TRBJ2-3,TGTGCCAGCAGCTCTCTAGCGGGAGAGGGGGCAGATACGCAGTATTTT,CASSSLAGEGADTQYF
TRBV18,-,-,TRBJ2-3,TGTGCCAGCTCACCAGACTACCTCAGCACAGATACGCAGTATTTT,CASSPDYLSTDTQYF
TRBV5-1,few,-,TRBJ2-3,TGCGCCAGCAGCTCCGACCGCGTGGCAGATACGCAGTATTTT,CASSSDRVADTQYF
TRBV3-1,few,-,TRBJ1-2,TGTGCCAGCAGCCGGCACAGTGACTATGGCTACACCTTC,CASSRHSDYGYTF
TRBV12-3/TRBV12-4,many,TRBD2,TRBJ2-1,TGTGCCAGCAGTTTTAGGACTAGTCGTAACAATGAGCAGTTCTTC,CASSFRTSRNNEQFF
TRBV11-2,many,-,TRBJ2-7,TGTGCCAGCAGCTTAGAGCCGAACGGCCACGAGCAGTACTTC,CASSLEPNGHEQYF
TRBV6-5,-,-,TRBJ1-5,TGTGCCAGCAGTTACTCGTGGAATCAGCCCCAGCATTTT,CASSYSWNQPQHF
TRBV6-5,-,TRBD1,TRBJ1-1,TGTGCCAGCAGTTACTCACCCCCAGGGGGGGGAGCAAGCACTGAAGCTTTCTTT,CASSYSPPGGGASTEAFF
TRBV13,many,TRBD2,TRBJ2-1,TGTGCCAGCAGCCGACTAGCGGGAGGGCCAAGCTCCTACAATGAGCAGTTCTTC,CASSRLAGGPSSYNEQFF
TRBV6-6,many,TRBD1,TRBJ1-3,TGTGCCAGCAGCCGAGGGACAGGAGGAAACACCATATATTTT,CASSRGTGGNTIYF
TRBV21-1,few,-,TRBJ1-1,TGTGCCAGCAGCAAAAGGAGAAACACTGAAGCTTTCTTT,CASSKRRNTEAFF
TRBV12-3/TRBV12-4,many,-,TRBJ1-5,TGTGCCAGCACCTATCTCCCCACTGCAGGGAATCAGCCCCAGCATTTT,CASTYLPTAGNQPQHF
TRBV30,many,TRBD1,TRBJ2-7,TGTGCCTGGAGTGTAGGTACTTGGGACAGTCCCTACGAGCAGTACTTC,CAWSVGTWDSPYEQYF
TRBV27,many,TRBD2,TRBJ2-3,TGTGCCAGCACTCCACAGGGACTAGCGGGCACAGATACGCAGTATTTT,CASTPQGLAGTDTQYF
TRBV18,few,-,TRBJ2-7,TGTGCCAGCTCACTTCGTTGGGACTCCAGCTACGAGCAGTACTTC,CASSLRWDSSYEQYF
TRBV10-2,-,TRBD2,TRBJ2-3,TGCGCCAGCAGGAGCACAGATACTAGCGGAAACACAGATACGCAGTATTTT,CASRSTDTSGNTDTQYF
TRBV5-6,-,-,TRBJ2-7,TGTGCCAGCAGCTTAGGGGTTAGGAGCTCCTACGAGCAGTACTTC,CASSLGVRSSYEQYF
TRBV2,many,TRBD1,TRBJ2-7,TGTGCCAGCCGGGCGGACAGGTTCTCCTACGAGCAGTACTTC,CASRADRFSYEQYF
TRBV7-3,few,-,TRBJ2-7,TGTGCCAGCAGCTTAGGGGTAGGTAGGGAGCAGTACTTC,CASSLGVGREQYF
TRBV12-2,few,-,TRBJ1-1,TGTGCAAGTCGCTTAAAGGTGGAGGGAGCTTTCTTT,CASRLKVEGAFF
TRBV15,many,-,TRBJ2-5,TGTGCCACCAGCAGTAGGACGGCTCAAGAGACCCAGTACTTC,CATSSRTAQETQYF
TRBV7-2,many,-,TRBJ2-1,TGTGCCAGCAGCTTATCCCGGGTTGAGGAGCAGTTCTTC,CASSLSRVEEQFF
TRBV7-2,few,TRBD2,TRBJ2-1,TGTGCCAGCAGCTCCCAAGCGGGAGTTTCCTACAATGAGCAGTTCTTC,CASSSQAGVSYNEQFF
TRBV12-3/TRBV12-4,few,TRBD1,TRBJ1-1,TGTGCCAGCAGTTTAACAGGGGGGTGGGCTGAAGCTTTCTTT,CASSLTGGWAEAFF
TRBV5-1,-,-,TRBJ1-2,TGCGCCAGCAGCTTGGGGGGGGGCCTGAATGGCTACACCTTC,CASSLGGGLNGYTF